This TCR beta chain was captured in a study of blood T cells in healthy people across ages. CDR3 size: 12 residues. V lost 7 bases and J lost 9, with 16 bases in between. Germline CDR1 is SGHRS and CDR2 is YFSETQ. Alongside a J-beta primer mix, a sample-barcoded 5' primer served in a second PCR lasting about 7 to 11 cycles. TCRdb re-called the 5' RACE reads with MiXCR, one entry per CDR3 protein. The table includes 1.5 million to 2 million distinct CDR3 sequences, approximately 39% detected once. Study results and limitations: Long-lived donors carried more naive CD4+ cells and greater diversity than aged donors.

Of note for this clonotype: Its antigen is undetermined.

This TCR was recovered from a human donor in good health. Sequencing was done on a sample of blood. V usage is TRBV5-1 and J usage is TRBJ1-1; TRBD1 might be the D (5 bases). The CDR3 spells CASGENRDQAFF. The DNA of the CDR3 is TGCGCCAGCGGAGAAAACCGGGACCAAGCTTTCTTT.